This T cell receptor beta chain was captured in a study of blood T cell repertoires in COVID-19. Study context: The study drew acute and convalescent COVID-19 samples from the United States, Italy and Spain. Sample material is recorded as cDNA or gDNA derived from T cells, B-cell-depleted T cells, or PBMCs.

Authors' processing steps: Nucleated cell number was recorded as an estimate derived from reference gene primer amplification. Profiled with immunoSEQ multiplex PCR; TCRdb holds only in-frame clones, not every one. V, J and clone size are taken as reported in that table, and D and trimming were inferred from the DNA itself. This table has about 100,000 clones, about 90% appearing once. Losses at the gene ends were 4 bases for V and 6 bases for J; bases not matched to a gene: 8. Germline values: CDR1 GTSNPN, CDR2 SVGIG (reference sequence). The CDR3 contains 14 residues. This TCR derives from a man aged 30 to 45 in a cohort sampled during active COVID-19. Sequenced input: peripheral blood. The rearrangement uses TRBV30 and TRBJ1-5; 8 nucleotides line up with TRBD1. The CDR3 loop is CAWTVTGASQPQHF. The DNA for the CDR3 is TGTGCCTGGACCGTGACAGGGGCCAGTCAGCCCCAGCATTTT.